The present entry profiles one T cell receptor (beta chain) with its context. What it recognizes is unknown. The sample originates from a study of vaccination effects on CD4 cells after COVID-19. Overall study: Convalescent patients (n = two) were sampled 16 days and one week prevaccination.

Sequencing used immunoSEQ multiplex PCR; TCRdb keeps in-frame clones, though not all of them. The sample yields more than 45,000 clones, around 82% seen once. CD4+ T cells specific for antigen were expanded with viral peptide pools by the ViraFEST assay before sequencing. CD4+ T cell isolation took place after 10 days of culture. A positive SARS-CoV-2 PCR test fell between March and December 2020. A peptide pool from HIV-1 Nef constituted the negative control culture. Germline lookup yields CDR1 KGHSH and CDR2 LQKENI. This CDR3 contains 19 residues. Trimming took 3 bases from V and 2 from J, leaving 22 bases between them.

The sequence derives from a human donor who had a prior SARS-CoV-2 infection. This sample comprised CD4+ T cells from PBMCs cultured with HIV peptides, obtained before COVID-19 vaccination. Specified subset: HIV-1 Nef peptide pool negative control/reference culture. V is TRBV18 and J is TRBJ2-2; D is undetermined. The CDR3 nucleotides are TGTGCCAGCTCACCGAACCGCAAAAACTACGATGGAAACACCGGGGAGCTGTTTTTT. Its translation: CASSPNRKNYDGNTGELFF. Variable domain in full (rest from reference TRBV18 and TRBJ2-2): NAGVMQNPRHLVRRRGQEARLRCSPMKGHSHVYWYRQLPEEGLKFMVYLQKENIIDESGMPKERFSAEFPKEGPSILRIQQVVRGDSAAYFCASSPNRKNYDGNTGELFFGEGSRLTVL.